What follows describes a single TCR beta chain. The target antigen is unknown. The data were obtained in a study of PD-1 blockade in classical Hodgkin lymphoma. The repertoire was sequenced with immunoSEQ multiplex PCR; TCRdb's copy has only in-frame clones and lacks some. The sample yields fewer than 40,000 clones, approximately 90% seen once. Indicated time point: newly diagnosed, previously untreated cHL patient sample. Magnetic negative selection of thawed PBMCs was the method by which CD4+ T cells were purified. Untreated, newly diagnosed classical Hodgkin lymphoma PBMCs were comparators. General study findings and limits: Still unresolved is the cause of the repertoire differences, which may be disease activity or prior therapy. The study reported lower baseline TCR diversity in newly diagnosed patients than in healthy donors.

The sequence was collected from a human donor with classical Hodgkin lymphoma. The material sequenced was CD4+ T cells from blood.

In DNA, the CDR3 is TGTGCCAGCAGCCTCGTTCTCCCCAAAGGAAACGCCTATGGCTACACCTTC. Translation gives CASSLVLPKGNAYGYTF. The chain uses TRBV28 and TRBJ1-2; D gene uncertain. Trimming removed 6 bases at V and 4 bases at J, with 24 bases between. The CDR3 is made up of 17 amino acids. Germline CDR1 reads MDHEN; CDR2 reads SYDVKM.